The following is a T cell receptor (beta chain) sequence with its context. What it binds is not known. This entry belongs to a study of blood T cells in healthy people across ages. Study-level points and caveats: Observed TCR beta diversity per million T cells went down as age went up. This fall followed a roughly linear course with age.

With a J-beta primer mix and a sample-barcoded 5' primer, a second PCR ran about 7 to 11 cycles. TCRdb re-called the 5' RACE reads through MiXCR, storing one row per CDR3 protein. The sample lists 700,000 to 900,000 distinct CDR3 sequences, approximately 53% occurring once. The CDR3 is made up of 14 amino acids. CDR1 and CDR2 (germline): SGHRS, YFSETQ. The V and J ends lost 3 bases and 4 bases, in that order; junction bases with no gene match: 6. The receptor was derived from a man older than 75 in good health. This chain connects TRBV5-1 to TRBJ2-7, with 8 positions matching TRBD1. The sequencing input was blood. The CDR3 loop reads CASSSTGATYEQYF. CDR3 nucleotide sequence: TGCGCCAGCAGCTCGACAGGGGCGACGTACGAGCAGTACTTC. Drawing the rest from reference TRBV5-1 and TRBJ2-7, the complete variable domain is KAGVTQTPRYLIKTRGQQVTLSCSPISGHRSVSWYQQTPGQGLQFLFEYFSETQRNKGNFPGRFSGRQFSNSRSEMNVSTLELGDSALYLCASSSTGATYEQYFGPGTRLTVT.